Each of the 9 T cell receptor beta chains below was sequenced from the same sample in a study of T cells in Graves' hyperthyroidism and ophthalmopathy (dated by TCRdb to about 2019). Libraries came from multiplex PCR. The sample was run on an Illumina HiSeq 2000. TCR beta CDR3 regions were amplified from RNA transcripts. The first round of RT-PCR for the TCR CDR3 was performed with the HTBI primer set and the Qiagen OneStep RT-PCR kit. TCRdb took the public reads, trimmed them with fastp at Q25, ran MiXCR for clone calling and kept in-frame beta chains. Every entry covers one CDR3 protein and lists the most common genes and DNA from its rows. Recorded for this sample are hundreds of thousands of distinct CDR3 sequences; approximately 15% of them occurred a single time. The ten most abundant clones make up around 5.4% of the sample. The specimen sequenced was blood. The receptors stem from a woman aged 25 to 39 with Graves' hyperthyroidism that later progressed to Graves' ophthalmopathy.

J is TRBJ2-6 and V is TRBV27; possibly TRBD1 for D (6 bases). Germline lookup yields CDR1 MNHEY and CDR2 SMNVEV (reference sequence). This CDR3 has 17 residues. V was shortened by 3 bases and J by 4 bases, with 16 bases between the two germline ends. The CDR3 sequence: CASSFHPQGSGANVLTF. The CDR3 DNA follows: TGTGCCAGCAGTTTTCACCCACAGGGTTCAGGGGCCAACGTCCTGACTTTC. Variable domain in full (rest from reference TRBV27 and TRBJ2-6): EAQVTQNPRYLITVTGKKLTVTCSQNMNHEYMSWYRQDPGLGLRQIYYSMNVEVTDKGDVPEGYKVSRKEKRNFPLILESPSPNQTSLYFCASSFHPQGSGANVLTFGAGSRLTVL.

This clonotype was counted ten times or more. The rearrangement links TRBV2 to TRBJ2-1; 7 bases map to TRBD2. In germline, CDR1 is SNHLY, CDR2 FYNNEI. The V segment lost 6 bases and the J segment 12 bases; nucleotides outside the gene matches: 2. The CDR3 runs 10 residues. The CDR3: CASRGEGQFF. The CDR3 nucleotides are TGTGCCAGCAGGGGGGAGGGGCAGTTCTTC.

This clonotype was counted ten times or more. The gene calls are TRBV6-1 and TRBJ1-6; 8 positions match TRBD1. The CDR3 totals 18 residues. J was trimmed by 14 bases and V by 6 bases; bases with no gene match: 24. Germline CDR1 MNHNS, CDR2 SASEGT. This CDR3 reads CASSISYPQGVHPGTLHF. The CDR3 bases are TGTGCCAGCAGCATATCTTATCCACAGGGGGTCCACCCGGGGACCCTCCACTTT.

Comments on this clonotype: This may stem from a read error, because a much larger clone lies one nucleotide away. This rearrangement joins TRBV28 to TRBJ1-2; D gene unclear. With 4 bases removed from V and 12 bases from J, the gap between germline ends came to 15 bases. Germline V gene data show CDR1 as MDHEN and CDR2 as SYDVKM. The CDR3 consists of 12 residues. The CDR3 loop reads CASSSLVVFHTF. CDR3 nucleotide sequence: TGTGCCAGCAGTTCCCTCGTGGTTTTCCACACCTTC.

This clonotype came up many times. This chain links TRBV12-3 or TRBV12-4 with TRBJ1-1; 7 bases are shared with TRBD1. J gave up 0 bases and V 3 bases, and 7 bases lay outside the gene matches. The CDR3 length is 16 residues. The CDR3 loop is CASSFGQGGMNTEAFF. The CDR3 DNA is TGTGCCAGCAGTTTTGGGCAGGGGGGGATGAACACTGAAGCTTTCTTT.

The chain links TRBV12-5 to TRBJ2-7, with 12 positions matching TRBD1. The CDR3 sequence is 16 residues long. V trimming: 4 bases; J trimming: 4 bases; junction bases outside the gene matches: 8. Germline CDR1 LGHNT, CDR2 FRNRAP. CDR3 DNA sequence: TGTGCTAGTGGTTCCATGCCGGGACAGGGGGCGTACGAGCAGTACTTC. Its translation: CASGSMPGQGAYEQYF.

This clonotype was seen repeatedly, ten times or more. The V gene is TRBV10-2, the J gene TRBJ1-1, with D unresolved. V shed 8 bases and J shed 5 bases, with 12 bases lying between them. The CDR3 totals 12 residues. Looked up from germline, CDR1 is WSHSY and CDR2 is SAAADI. CDR3 nucleotides: TGCGCCAGCGTGGCCGGTGGGACTGAAGCTTTCTTT. Translating it yields CASVAGGTEAFF.

This clonotype was counted between two and nine times. The CDR3 protein is CASSPGARNQPQHF. In nucleotides, the CDR3 is TGTGCCAGCAGCCCAGGGGCCCGCAATCAGCCCCAGCATTTT. This rearrangement joins TRBV27 to TRBJ1-5; possible D gene TRBD1, 6 bases. The length of the CDR3 is 14 residues. Trimming removed 6 bases at V and 2 bases at J, with 11 bases between. Germline values: CDR1 MNHEY, CDR2 SMNVEV (reference sequence).

This clonotype was counted at least ten times. This chain uses TRBV15 with TRBJ1-5, with no clear D. The V end was cut by 0 bases, the J end by 9 bases, with 9 bases between. Germline CDR1 is LNHNV and CDR2 is YYDKDF (reference sequence). This CDR3 is 13 amino acids long. The CDR3 spells CATSRDYSGPQHF. The CDR3 bases are TGTGCCACCAGCAGAGATTATAGTGGGCCCCAGCATTTT.